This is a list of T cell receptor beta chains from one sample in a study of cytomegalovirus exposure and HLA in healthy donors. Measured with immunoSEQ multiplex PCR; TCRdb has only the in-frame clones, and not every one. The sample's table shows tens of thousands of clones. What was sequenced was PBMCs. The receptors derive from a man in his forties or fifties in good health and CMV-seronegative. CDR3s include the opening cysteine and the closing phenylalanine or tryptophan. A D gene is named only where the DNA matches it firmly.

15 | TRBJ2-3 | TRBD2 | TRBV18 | TGTGCCAGCTCACCGACTAGCGGGGGGTCAGATACGCAGTATTTT | CASSPTSGGSDTQYF
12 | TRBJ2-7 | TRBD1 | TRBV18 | TGTGCCAGCTCGACAGGGGGCTACGAGCAGTACTTC | CASSTGGYEQYF
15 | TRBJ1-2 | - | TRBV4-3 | TGCGCCAGCAGCCAGCACCCGGGTGGGAGGAATGGCTACACCTTC | CASSQHPGGRNGYTF
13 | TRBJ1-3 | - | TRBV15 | TGTGCCACCAGGAGGAGCTCTGGAAACACCATATATTTT | CATRRSSGNTIYF
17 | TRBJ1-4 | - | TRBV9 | TGTGCCAGCAGCCAAAAGAAAACGGAGGCCACTAATGAAAAACTGTTTTTT | CASSQKKTEATNEKLFF
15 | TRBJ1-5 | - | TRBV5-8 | TGTGCCAGCACCTTGGGAGGGTTCGTCAATCAGCCCCAGCATTTT | CASTLGGFVNQPQHF
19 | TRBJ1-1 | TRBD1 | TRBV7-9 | TGTGCCAGCAGCTCCTCGACAGGGGGCATTATCTTAATGAACACTGAAGCTTTCTTT | CASSSSTGGIILMNTEAFF
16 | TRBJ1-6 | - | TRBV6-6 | TGTGCCAGCAGCCCCGAGACAGAAGAATTTAATTCACCCCTCCACTTT | CASSPETEEFNSPLHF
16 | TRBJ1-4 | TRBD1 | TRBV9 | TGTGCCAGCAGCGACCACACCGGGACAGGGGTGGAAAAACTGTTTTTT | CASSDHTGTGVEKLFF
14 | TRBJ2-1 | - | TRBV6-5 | TGTGCCAGGTTCGGGGGGCCGGGGGGCAATGAGCAGTTCTTC | CARFGGPGGNEQFF